There are many counts of the clone carrying this TCR beta chain. Its cognate antigen is unknown. Deletions cut 0 bases from V and 4 bases from J, with 12 bases between. CDR1 is LGHNA and CDR2 is YNFKEQ in the germline V gene. The CDR3 loop spans 15 amino acids. iRepertoire HTBI primers and Arm-PCR of CDR3 regions built TCR beta libraries. Per the original methods: Gene usage covered around 62 TRBV and more than twelve TRBJ segments. Via MiXCR, TCRdb re-called the multiplex PCR reads, giving one row per CDR3 protein. The V and J calls here are based on TCRdb, not the publication. The table shows hundreds of thousands of distinct CDR3 sequences, with around 20% occurring only once. This sample is part of a study of regulatory T cells in long-lasting Graves disease. Study-wide findings and caveats: Small sample size may have lowered accuracy. Those with persistent disease had in common more public clonotypes (roughly 3,000) than new patients (approximately 890).

Time point reported: persistent/refractory GD, antithyroid drugs over 5 years with positive TRAb. PBMCs were the source of the RNA used for TCR sequencing. Sequenced here: peripheral blood mononuclear cells (PBMCs), sampled when the disease was refractory, from a patient treated with antithyroid drugs. The genes are TRBV4-2 and TRBJ1-2; D might be TRBD1 (5 bases). The receptor's source is a female donor with Graves disease. CDR3: CASSQDTQGSYGYTF. The DNA for the CDR3 is TGTGCCAGCAGCCAAGATACCCAGGGCTCCTATGGCTACACCTTC.